Presented here are 15 T cell receptor beta chains from one specimen sequenced in a study of T-cell memory formation after mild COVID-19. One entry per CDR3 protein results from TCRdb running MiXCR on the 5' RACE reads. This table has about 350,000 distinct CDR3 sequences, about an eighth appearing once. Sequencing was carried out using PBMCs or a T cell subset sorted from them (not recorded which). Receptors originate from a man between 18 and 35 years old who had mild COVID-19 (a few samples of this study predate the infection). Cell type and time point are not known.

In this sample, this clonotype turned up many times. The chain employs TRBV7-9 and TRBJ2-1; no firm D call. Germline loops: CDR1 SEHNR, CDR2 FQNEAQ (reference sequence). The CDR3 covers 10 residues. Trimming took off 4 bases at V and 5 bases at J, with 0 bases between the two ends. In DNA, the CDR3 is TGTGCCAGCAGCTACAATGAGCAGTTCTTC. Translated: CASSYNEQFF.

This clonotype was observed a handful of times. The V call is TRBV7-2, the J call TRBJ2-5; D remains ambiguous. Germline loops: CDR1 SGHTA, CDR2 FQGNSA. V lost 5 bases and J 3 bases, leaving 7 bases between the germline ends. This CDR3 has 12 residues. The CDR3 DNA reads as TGTGCCAGCAGCCCGTTCGAAGAGACCCAGTACTTC. Protein product: CASSPFEETQYF.

The chain couples TRBV27 to TRBJ2-1; 7 bases align to TRBD1. Germline V gene sequence: CDR1 MNHEY, CDR2 SMNVEV (reference sequence). The CDR3 extends over 15 amino acids. Trimming took 5 bases from V and 4 from J; bases not matched to a gene: 8. In DNA, the CDR3 is TGTGCCAGCAGTCCTAAGGGGGCCACATACAATGAGCAGTTCTTC. Protein: CASSPKGATYNEQFF.

This clonotype was detected a few times. The chain couples TRBV2 to TRBJ1-2; TRBD1 agrees at 9 bases. This CDR3 has 14 residues. With 5 bases clipped from V and 6 bases from J, the junction kept 7 bases outside the gene matches. Germline CDR1 SNHLY, CDR2 FYNNEI. The DNA for the CDR3 is TGTGCCAGCAGTCACCCGGGACAGGGAAATGGCTACACCTTC. Its translation is CASSHPGQGNGYTF.

CDR3 DNA: TGTGCCAGCGGCCCAGATAACTATGGCTACACCTTC. Encoded protein: CASGPDNYGYTF. The gene calls are TRBV6-5 and TRBJ1-2; the D is unclear. Trimming took 8 bases from V and 1 from J, leaving 8 bases between them. Germline assignment: CDR1 MNHEY and CDR2 SVGAGI. The length of the CDR3 is 12 residues.

At least ten counts were recorded for this clonotype. J is TRBJ2-2 and V is TRBV25-1; tentative D call: TRBD2 (5 bases). Trimming removed 3 bases from V and 5 bases from J, with 13 bases in between. The germline V gene encodes CDR1 MGHDK and CDR2 SYGVNS. The CDR3 has 15 amino acids. The CDR3 protein is CASSDGVGGTGELFF. The CDR3 DNA reads TGTGCCAGCAGTGATGGAGTAGGAGGTACCGGGGAGCTGTTTTTT.

This clonotype was observed a handful of times. This sequence joins TRBV12-3 or TRBV12-4 and TRBJ2-3, with 7 bases identical to TRBD1. The CDR3 runs to 14 residues. V lost 8 bases to trimming and J lost 2 bases; unmatched junction nucleotides: 7. CDR3 residues: CASSPGGNTDTQYF. The CDR3 DNA sequence: TGTGCCAGCTCCCCAGGGGGTAACACAGATACGCAGTATTTT.

This clonotype was detected many times. J is TRBJ2-7 and V is TRBV4-1, with TRBD2 identical over 8 bases. CDR1 is MGHRA and CDR2 is YSYEKL in the germline V gene. The CDR3 runs to 12 residues. The V segment lost 5 bases and the J segment 6 bases; nucleotides outside the gene matches: 3. CDR3: CASSSGGGEQYF. The CDR3, as DNA: TGCGCCAGCAGCTCCGGGGGGGGCGAGCAGTACTTC.

V gene TRBV5-1 combines with J gene TRBJ2-2, with D possibly matching TRBD1 (6 bases). V lost 0 bases and J lost 5, with 14 bases in between. CDR1 is SGHRS, CDR2 YFSETQ, per germline. The CDR3 runs to 16 residues. The CDR3 reads CASSLAPGHMTGELFF. DNA for the CDR3: TGCGCCAGCAGCTTGGCCCCGGGACATATGACCGGGGAGCTGTTTTTT.

This clonotype was seen more than once but under ten times. J is TRBJ2-3 and V is TRBV5-1; 7 nucleotides match TRBD2. The V gene's germline CDR1 is SGHRS and CDR2 YFSETQ. The CDR3 is 16 residues long. Unmatched junction bases numbered 8, after V lost 4 bases and J lost 0 bases. CDR3 coding DNA: TGCGCCAGCAGCCGGATCGGGACTACTAGCACAGATACGCAGTATTTT. Amino acid sequence: CASSRIGTTSTDTQYF.

The CDR3 loop reads CASSLYHRGGDTQYF. In DNA form, the CDR3 reads TGTGCCAGCAGTTTATACCACAGGGGTGGGGATACGCAGTATTTT. The V call is TRBV28, the J call TRBJ2-3; 7 bases line up with TRBD1. V trimming: 1 base; J trimming: 6 bases; junction bases outside the gene matches: 7. The CDR3 length is 15 residues. Germline V gene sequence: CDR1 MDHEN, CDR2 SYDVKM.

This clonotype has a handful of counts. At one boundary the junction diverges from the germline segment, which might be a read error. The V call is TRBV7-7, the J call TRBJ2-3; tentatively, D is TRBD2 (5 bases). The CDR3 covers 13 residues. Germline-derived CDR1 and CDR2 are SSHAT and FNYEAQ (reference sequence). The CDR3 region is CASSPNRGDTQYF. CDR3 nucleotide sequence: TGTGCTAGCAGCCCCAACCGGGGAGATACGCAGTATTTT. Based on the CDR3 plus reference TRBV7-7 and TRBJ2-3, the full variable domain is GAGVSQSPRYKVTKRGQDVTLRCDPISSHATLYWYQQALGQGPEFLTYFNYEAQPDKSGLPSDRFSAERPEGSISTLTIQRTEQRDSAMYRCASSPNRGDTQYFGPGTRLTVL.

This chain connects TRBV5-5 to TRBJ2-2; unclear D gene. Per germline, CDR1 SGHKS and CDR2 YYEKEE (reference sequence). This CDR3 contains 14 residues. V was shortened by 1 base and J by 6 bases, with 10 bases between the two germline ends. CDR3 nucleotides: TGTGCCAGCAGCTTGAGTCCTGGAGCCGGGGAGCTGTTTTTT. Translated: CASSLSPGAGELFF.

The J gene is TRBJ2-6, the V gene TRBV20-1, with D maybe TRBD2 (5 bases). The CDR3 covers 18 residues. The germline gives CDR1 DFQATT, CDR2 SNEGSKA (reference sequence). The germline V and J ends were trimmed by 1 base and 2 bases, with 18 bases remaining between them. The CDR3 sequence is CSARGPLTYGTGANVLTF. In nucleotides, the CDR3 is TGCAGTGCTAGAGGTCCCTTAACATACGGGACTGGGGCCAACGTCCTGACTTTC.

This clonotype appeared a few times. The chain is built from TRBV28 and TRBJ2-1; the match to TRBD1 covers 9 bases. With 1 base clipped from V and 13 bases from J, the junction kept 8 bases outside the gene matches. The CDR3 contains 14 residues. Germline V gene sequence: CDR1 MDHEN, CDR2 SYDVKM. The CDR3 sequence is CASSLLVTGGGQFF. The DNA for the CDR3 is TGTGCCAGCAGTTTATTGGTGACAGGGGGAGGTCAGTTCTTC.